One sample yielded the 19 T cell receptor beta chains listed below, sequenced in a study of T cell changes during pregnancy in multiple sclerosis. TCRdb keeps only in-frame clones here, not all; method: immunoSEQ multiplex PCR. The data hold over 20,000 clones, with about 83% observed a single time. The sample was CD8+ T cells from peripheral blood mononuclear cells, taken before pregnancy. The receptors come from a female donor with multiple sclerosis, enrolled in a pregnancy study.

The DNA of the CDR3 is TGTGCCAGCAGCTTGAGGGAGCCGAACATTCAGTACTTC. This codes for CASSLREPNIQYF. The chain combines TRBV7-2 with TRBJ2-4; maybe TRBD2 (5 bases). The CDR3 consists of 13 residues. Germline CDR1 is SGHTA and CDR2 is FQGNSA. Trimming pared 3 bases from V and 7 bases from J, leaving 10 bases between.

The CDR3 nucleotides are TGTGCCAGCAGCCCGAGCGAACTAGTTTACGAGCAGTACTTC. Residues: CASSPSELVYEQYF. The chain is built from TRBV11-1 and TRBJ2-7; D perhaps matches TRBD2 (5 bases). The CDR3 loop spans 14 amino acids. V was pared by 5 bases and J by 4 bases, with 15 bases between. Germline CDR1 and CDR2: SGHAT and FQDESV (reference sequence).

The V and J genes are TRBV4-1 and TRBJ2-7; 10 bases are a match to TRBD2. Germline CDR1 is MGHRA and CDR2 is YSYEKL. Germline trimming cut 0 bases from V and 3 bases from J; bases unmatched to any gene: 5. The length of the CDR3 is 16 residues. The CDR3 reads CASSQDDKREGYEQYF. CDR3 bases: TGCGCCAGCAGCCAAGATGATAAGCGGGAGGGCTACGAGCAGTACTTC.

The genes are TRBV10-3 and TRBJ1-1, with D perhaps matching TRBD1 (6 bases). Germline CDR1 is ENHRY and CDR2 is SYGVKD. The CDR3 spans 16 residues. V gave up 0 bases and J gave up 1 base, with 12 bases separating them. The CDR3 bases are TGTGCCATCAGTGAGTCGGGCGTACAGGGGAACACTGAAGCTTTCTTT. Translating it yields CAISESGVQGNTEAFF.

This chain connects TRBV5-1 to TRBJ2-7; 11 bases match TRBD2. The CDR3 covers 14 residues. Trimming cost V 7 bases and J 2 bases; bases outside gene matches: 5. Germline V gene data show CDR1 as SGHRS and CDR2 as YFSETQ. The CDR3 reads CASGRTSGPYEQYF. Here the CDR3 DNA reads TGCGCCAGCGGTAGGACTAGCGGGCCCTACGAGCAGTACTTC.

The V call is TRBV6-6, the J call TRBJ1-2; tentatively, D is TRBD1 (6 bases). Germline CDR1 and CDR2: MNHNY and SVGAGI (reference sequence). This CDR3 has 14 residues. V was cut by 1 base and J by 3 bases, with 9 bases left in between. The DNA of the CDR3 is TGTGCCAGCAGTTACTTAGGGGGTGACTATGGCTACACCTTC. As protein: CASSYLGGDYGYTF.

The chain is built from TRBV18 and TRBJ2-5; 9 bases are shared with TRBD1. V lost 0 bases, J lost 5 bases, and 1 base stayed unmatched. Per germline, CDR1 KGHSH and CDR2 LQKENI. The CDR3 spans 14 residues. Here the CDR3 DNA reads TGTGCCAGCTCACCACCGACAGGGGGGGAGACCCAGTACTTC. This encodes CASSPPTGGETQYF.

The J gene is TRBJ2-7, the V gene TRBV30; 11 positions match TRBD2. Germline V gene sequence: CDR1 GTSNPN, CDR2 SVGIG (reference sequence). Germline trimming cut 4 bases from V and 5 bases from J; bases unmatched to any gene: 10. The length of the CDR3 is 15 residues. CDR3 residues: CAWTLLAGEAHEQYF. For the CDR3, the DNA is TGTGCCTGGACTCTACTAGCGGGAGAGGCCCACGAGCAGTACTTC.

The chain couples TRBV2 to TRBJ2-5, with 9 positions matching TRBD1. There are 14 residues in the CDR3. V lost 8 bases and J lost 3; bases outside the gene matches: 7. Germline CDR1 and CDR2: SNHLY and FYNNEI. The CDR3, as DNA: TGTGCCAGCGGGGGACAGGGCATCGAAGAGACCCAGTACTTC. It yields the protein CASGGQGIEETQYF.

The V and J genes are TRBV5-1 and TRBJ1-5, with 9 nucleotides matching TRBD1. The germline V gene has CDR1 SGHRS and CDR2 YFSETQ. V was clipped by 3 bases and J by 4 bases; unmatched bases: 5. CDR3 length equals 15 residues. The CDR3 nucleotides read TGCGCCAGCAGCTCAAACGGACAGGGGAATCAGCCCCAGCATTTT. As protein: CASSSNGQGNQPQHF. Full variable domain (remainder filled in from reference TRBV5-1 and TRBJ1-5): KAGVTQTPRYLIKTRGQQVTLSCSPISGHRSVSWYQQTPGQGLQFLFEYFSETQRNKGNFPGRFSGRQFSNSRSEMNVSTLELGDSALYLCASSSNGQGNQPQHFGDGTRLSIL.

The rearrangement uses TRBV19 and TRBJ1-1; tentative D call: TRBD1 (5 bases). The V end lost 4 bases, the J end lost 4 bases, and 19 bases lay between the germline ends. There are 16 residues in the CDR3. Germline CDR1 and CDR2: LNHDA and SQIVND (reference sequence). The CDR3 bases are TGTGCCAGTAGTAGGCGGTCGGGGGATGCGGGCACTGAAGCTTTCTTT. Its translation is CASSRRSGDAGTEAFF.

The rearrangement links TRBV7-9 to TRBJ2-2; 8 bases align to TRBD2. Germline lookup yields CDR1 SEHNR and CDR2 FQNEAQ (reference sequence). The CDR3 extends over 16 amino acids. After removal of 1 base from V and 6 bases from J, the junction contained 7 bases not matched to a gene. The CDR3 is CASSLGAGGRAGELFF. CDR3 nucleotides: TGTGCCAGCAGCTTAGGCGCGGGGGGCCGGGCCGGGGAGCTGTTTTTT.

The chain links TRBV7-8 to TRBJ2-1; TRBD2 matches at 7 bases. Trimming took 3 bases from V and 4 from J; bases not matched to a gene: 3. Germline V gene data show CDR1 as SGHVS and CDR2 as FQNEAQ. The CDR3 length is 14 residues. The CDR3 sequence is CASSLAGAYNEQFF. The CDR3 DNA reads as TGTGCCAGCAGCTTGGCGGGAGCATACAATGAGCAGTTCTTC.

The chain carries TRBV9 and TRBJ2-4, with D perhaps matching TRBD2 (5 bases). V was shortened by 0 bases and J by 2 bases, with 9 bases between the two germline ends. CDR3 length: 15 residues. Germline V gives CDR1 SGDLS, CDR2 YYNGEE. CDR3 region: CASSVVGGPKNIQYF. The CDR3 DNA reads TGTGCCAGCAGCGTAGTCGGCGGGCCCAAAAACATTCAGTACTTC.

This chain connects TRBV7-2 to TRBJ1-1; 7 bases align to TRBD1. CDR1 and CDR2 (germline): SGHTA, FQGNSA. With V trimmed by 2 bases and J by 0 bases, 3 bases remained unmatched. The CDR3 runs 15 residues. CDR3: CASSLQTGMNTEAFF. The CDR3 DNA reads TGTGCCAGCAGCTTACAGACAGGGATGAACACTGAAGCTTTCTTT.

The CDR3 protein is CASSQWWTSGTNTGELFF. CDR3 bases: TGCGCCAGCAGCCAGTGGTGGACTAGCGGGACGAACACCGGGGAGCTGTTTTTT. This chain uses TRBV4-3 with TRBJ2-2; 12 bases are shared with TRBD2. Germline CDR1 LGHNA, CDR2 YSLEER. This CDR3 comprises 18 residues. V dropped 3 bases and J dropped 0; count of bases not matched to a gene: 5.

The chain has TRBV27 and TRBJ2-2, with 11 bases lining up with TRBD2. Germline-derived CDR1 and CDR2 are MNHEY and SMNVEV (reference sequence). The CDR3 spans 15 residues. The V and J ends lost 7 bases and 5 bases, in that order; junction bases with no gene match: 6. The CDR3 protein is CASTSGTSGTGELFF. CDR3 in DNA: TGTGCCAGCACCTCCGGGACTAGCGGTACCGGGGAGCTGTTTTTT.

The chain combines TRBV7-8 with TRBJ2-1; 9 nucleotides agree with TRBD2. The CDR3 covers 20 residues. With 3 bases clipped from V and 0 bases from J, the junction kept 15 bases outside the gene matches. CDR1 SGHVS and CDR2 FQNEAQ come from the germline V gene. This CDR3 is CASSFLTPLAGLSSYNEQFF. As DNA, the CDR3 is TGTGCCAGCAGCTTTTTGACCCCGCTAGCGGGATTGAGCTCCTACAATGAGCAGTTCTTC.

This rearrangement joins TRBV6-5 to TRBJ2-7; possibly TRBD2 for D (5 bases). This CDR3 spans 12 amino acids. Trimming stripped 7 bases from V and 6 bases from J, with 13 bases between. Germline V gene lookup returns CDR1 MNHEY and CDR2 SVGAGI. CDR3 amino acids: CASNSLGGEQYF. The DNA of the CDR3 is TGTGCCAGCAACTCACTAGGCGGCGAGCAGTACTTC.